This passage covers 6 T cell receptor beta chains from one sample sequenced in a study of cytomegalovirus exposure and HLA in healthy donors. The PCR ran on 60 Vbeta and 13 Jbeta primers. Clones were read by immunoSEQ multiplex PCR, and TCRdb kept only the in-frame ones, dropping some. The data contain 100,000 to 150,000 clones, about 81% of them singletons. The material sequenced was PBMCs. The receptors here all came from a woman aged 25 to 39 in good health and CMV-seronegative.

J is TRBJ1-2 and V is TRBV7-9; D is perhaps TRBD1 (5 bases). CDR1 and CDR2 from the germline V gene are SEHNR and FQNEAQ (reference sequence). The CDR3 extends over 19 amino acids. Trimming cost V 2 bases and J 3 bases, with 25 bases left between them. The DNA of the CDR3 is TGTGCCAGCAGCTTACCGTCGACAGAGAACCTACTACAAGACTATGGCTACACCTTC. Translated, it gives CASSLPSTENLLQDYGYTF.

This clone came up a few times. The chain employs TRBV28 and TRBJ1-2; 8 nucleotides agree with TRBD1. Germline V gives CDR1 MDHEN, CDR2 SYDVKM. CDR3 length: 16 amino acids. The trim removed 5 bases at V and 5 bases at J, leaving 13 bases unmatched. DNA for the CDR3: TGTGCCAGCAGTACGCAACTGACAGGGGTCCCGTATGGCTACACCTTC. This codes for CASSTQLTGVPYGYTF.

The chain links TRBV7-3 to TRBJ2-3; 7 nucleotides align to TRBD2. The CDR3 has 16 residues. V trimming: 0 bases; J trimming: 1 base; junction bases outside the gene matches: 4. Germline V gene data show CDR1 as SGHTA and CDR2 as FQGTGA. The CDR3 region has the DNA TGTGCCAGCAGCTTAACGGCGGGAGCGCGCACAGATACGCAGTATTTT. Protein: CASSLTAGARTDTQYF.

This chain uses TRBV2 with TRBJ1-5; 7 bases align to TRBD1. The CDR3 is made up of 14 amino acids. CDR1 is SNHLY and CDR2 is FYNNEI in the germline V gene. Unmatched junction bases numbered 2, after V lost 4 bases and J lost 2 bases. The CDR3 spells CASSGQGGNQPQHF. In nucleotides, the CDR3 is TGTGCCAGCAGTGGACAGGGTGGCAATCAGCCCCAGCATTTT.

The chain combines TRBV4-1 with TRBJ2-7, with 9 positions matching TRBD1. From germline, CDR1 is MGHRA and CDR2 YSYEKL. The CDR3 is 14 amino acids. The V segment lost 3 bases and the J segment 2 bases; nucleotides outside the gene matches: 2. CDR3 nucleotides: TGCGCCAGCAGCCAGAGGGACAGGGCCTACGAGCAGTACTTC. It encodes CASSQRDRAYEQYF.

This chain links TRBV11-3 with TRBJ2-1; a possible D gene is TRBD1 (5 bases). Germline V gene lookup returns CDR1 SGHNT and CDR2 YENEEA. V lost 1 base and J lost 6, with 16 bases in between. This CDR3 is 16 amino acids long. Here the CDR3 DNA reads TGTGCCAGCAGCTTAGCATCAGGGCGAGAAATCAATGAGCAGTTCTTC. This encodes CASSLASGREINEQFF.